Each of the 19 T cell receptor beta chains below was sequenced from the same sample in a study of OX40 agonist ivuxolimab in advanced cancers. The assay was immunoSEQ multiplex PCR, and TCRdb's table has in-frame clones only and misses some. The sample consists of 90,000 or so clones, more than 75% of them appearing once. This specimen was CD4+ or CD8+ T cells sorted from blood, taken in a trial of the OX40 agonist ivuxolimab. The receptors were sampled from an adult with an advanced solid tumor such as melanoma, head and neck, liver or kidney cancer.

DNA for the CDR3: TGTGCCAGCAGCCCGGGACAGCCCACTGAAGCTTTCTTT. This gives the protein CASSPGQPTEAFF. The chain uses TRBV7-9 and TRBJ1-1, with 7 positions matching TRBD1. CDR1 is SEHNR and CDR2 is FQNEAQ in the germline V gene (reference sequence). V shed 5 bases and J 4 bases; nucleotides not matched to a gene: 4. The CDR3 has 13 residues.

The V call is TRBV9, the J call TRBJ1-5; D remains ambiguous. The CDR3 length is 13 residues. CDR1 is SGDLS and CDR2 is YYNGEE in the germline V gene. V lost 3 bases, J lost 3 bases, and 7 bases lay in between. CDR3 in DNA: TGTGCCAGCAGCGAAGGTTTCAATCAGCCCCAGCATTTT. Amino acids: CASSEGFNQPQHF.

The gene calls are TRBV30 and TRBJ1-3; D is ambiguous. The CDR3 has 14 amino acids. With 0 bases removed from V and 1 base from J, the gap between germline ends came to 7 bases. Germline loops: CDR1 GTSNPN, CDR2 SVGIG (reference sequence). The CDR3 region is CAWSVGRSGNTIYF. CDR3 in DNA: TGTGCCTGGAGTGTAGGGAGGTCTGGAAACACCATATATTTT. Full variable domain (outside the CDR3, taken from reference TRBV30 and TRBJ1-3): SQTIHQWPATLVQPVGSPLSLECTVEGTSNPNLYWYRQAAGRGLQLLFYSVGIGQISSEVPQNLSASRPQDRQFILSSKKLLLSDSGFYLCAWSVGRSGNTIYFGEGSWLTVV.

This clone showed up just once. The gene calls are TRBV6-4 and TRBJ2-5, with TRBD1 identical over 10 bases. The V segment lost 3 bases and the J segment 5 bases; nucleotides outside the gene matches: 3. The CDR3 totals 14 residues. Per germline, CDR1 MRHNA and CDR2 SNTAGT. The CDR3 sequence: CASSETGGGETQYF. The CDR3 bases are TGTGCCAGCAGTGAGACAGGGGGCGGGGAGACCCAGTACTTC.

The rearrangement links TRBV7-3 to TRBJ2-3; weak D call: TRBD1 (6 bases). Germline CDR1 is SGHTA and CDR2 is FQGTGA. The CDR3 covers 14 residues. Trimming left V 6 bases short and J 2 bases short, with 12 bases between. CDR3 amino acids: CASSGTITTDTQYF. CDR3 DNA: TGTGCCAGCAGTGGGACAATTACCACAGATACGCAGTATTTT.

The chain employs TRBV6-5 and TRBJ1-1; TRBD1 might be the D (6 bases). CDR3 length equals 14 residues. V was cut by 9 bases and J by 1 base, with 15 bases left in between. CDR1 and CDR2 from the germline V gene are MNHEY and SVGAGI. The CDR3 loop reads CASSSRGRNTEAFF. DNA for the CDR3: TGTGCCAGTTCCTCCAGGGGCAGGAACACTGAAGCTTTCTTT.

The chain employs TRBV19 and TRBJ1-5; no definite D call. The CDR3 covers 15 residues. Germline V lookup: CDR1 LNHDA, CDR2 SQIVND (reference sequence). V was shortened by 6 bases and J by 2 bases, with 14 bases between the two germline ends. The CDR3 sequence: CASRPTDLGNQPQHF. DNA of the CDR3: TGTGCCAGTAGACCAACCGATCTCGGCAATCAGCCCCAGCATTTT.

The rearrangement uses TRBV11-3 and TRBJ2-7; possible D gene TRBD2, 5 bases. This CDR3 has 14 amino acids. Germline V gene lookup returns CDR1 SGHNT and CDR2 YENEEA. V lost 1 base and J 3 bases, leaving 10 bases between the germline ends. The CDR3 region has the DNA TGTGCCAGCAGCTTAGCCCCCCGGGGCTACGAGCAGTACGTC. It specifies CASSLAPRGYEQYV.

V and J are TRBV7-2 and TRBJ2-3; 10 nucleotides match TRBD2. V lost 5 bases, J lost 6 bases, and 14 bases stayed unmatched. CDR3 length: 17 residues. Germline CDR1 SGHTA, CDR2 FQGNSA. Here the CDR3 DNA reads TGTGCCAGCAGCCTATTCCTAGCGGGAGAGGGTGGGGATACGCAGTATTTT. This sequence encodes CASSLFLAGEGGDTQYF.

The J gene is TRBJ2-1, the V gene TRBV2, with D maybe TRBD2 (6 bases). Germline CDR1 is SNHLY and CDR2 is FYNNEI. V lost 4 bases and J 0 bases, leaving 10 bases between the germline ends. This CDR3 region has 15 residues. CDR3 region: CASSGLADSYNEQFF. The CDR3 region has the DNA TGTGCCAGCAGTGGGTTAGCGGACTCCTACAATGAGCAGTTCTTC. Using reference TRBV2 and TRBJ2-1 for the parts outside the CDR3, the full variable domain is EPEVTQTPSHQVTQMGQEVILRCVPISNHLYFYWYRQILGQKVEFLVSFYNNEISEKSEIFDDQFSVERPDGSNFTLKIRSTKLEDSAMYFCASSGLADSYNEQFFGPGTRLTVL.

A single count supports this clone. V gene TRBV5-1 combines with J gene TRBJ1-1; a possible D gene is TRBD1 (6 bases). The CDR3 spans 16 residues. V dropped 4 bases and J dropped 6 bases, with 22 bases sitting between them. Per the germline V gene, CDR1 is SGHRS and CDR2 is YFSETQ. CDR3 sequence (DNA): TGCGCCAGCAGCCAAGGAAGGGACACCCCACGGGCTGAAGCTTTCTTT. Its translation is CASSQGRDTPRAEAFF.

The chain carries TRBV19 and TRBJ1-2, with TRBD1 matching over 8 bases. This CDR3 is built from 12 residues. With 6 bases clipped from V and 8 bases from J, the junction kept 5 bases outside the gene matches. Germline V gene sequence: CDR1 LNHDA, CDR2 SQIVND (reference sequence). In nucleotides, the CDR3 is TGTGCCAGTAGCCCGACAGGGGAAGGCTACACCTTC. Translation gives CASSPTGEGYTF. The variable domain in full, with the rest retrieved from reference TRBV19 and TRBJ1-2, is DGGITQSPKYLFRKEGQNVTLSCEQNLNHDAMYWYRQDPGQGLRLIYYSQIVNDFQKGDIAEGYSVSREKKESFPLTVTSAQKNPTAFYLCASSPTGEGYTFGSGTRLTVV.

The genes are TRBV6-6 and TRBJ2-1, with 7 bases matching TRBD2. This CDR3 has 14 amino acids. J gave up 7 bases and V 0 bases, and 3 bases lay outside the gene matches. In germline, CDR1 is MNHNY, CDR2 SVGAGI (reference sequence). The CDR3 is CASSYSGLDNEQFF. Written as DNA, the CDR3 is TGTGCCAGCAGTTACTCAGGACTAGATAATGAGCAGTTCTTC.

The genes are TRBV7-7 and TRBJ2-5; a possible D gene is TRBD2 (6 bases). The V gene's germline CDR1 is SSHAT and CDR2 FNYEAQ (reference sequence). The CDR3 is made up of 15 amino acids. The V end was cut by 5 bases, the J end by 4 bases, with 17 bases between. The CDR3 DNA is TGTGCCAGCAGCCCGGGAAGACTAGTTTCAGAGACCCAGTACTTC. It is translated as CASSPGRLVSETQYF.

This chain links TRBV9 with TRBJ2-2, with 10 bases matching TRBD2. The germline gives CDR1 SGDLS, CDR2 YYNGEE. V was clipped by 4 bases and J by 2 bases; unmatched bases: 14. This CDR3 is 19 amino acids long. CDR3 sequence: CASSPRASGSLGNTGELFF. CDR3 bases: TGTGCCAGCAGCCCTCGGGCTAGCGGGAGTCTCGGAAACACCGGGGAGCTGTTTTTT.

This sequence joins TRBV5-6 and TRBJ2-7; 8 nucleotides match TRBD2. Trimming at V came to 4 bases and at J to 0 bases, leaving 9 bases not matched to a gene. Germline V lookup: CDR1 SGHDT, CDR2 YYEEEE. The CDR3 runs 16 residues. This CDR3 is CASSDGLGTSSYEQYF. As DNA, the CDR3 is TGTGCCAGCAGCGATGGGTTAGGGACTAGCTCCTACGAGCAGTACTTC.

The chain joins TRBV7-3 to TRBJ2-1, with TRBD1 matching 9 bases. Trimming at V came to 8 bases and at J to 1 base, leaving 0 bases not matched to a gene. CDR1 SGHTA and CDR2 FQGTGA come from the germline V gene. This CDR3 region has 13 residues. This CDR3 reads CASGQGSYNEQFF. In nucleotides, the CDR3 is TGTGCCAGCGGACAGGGGTCCTACAATGAGCAGTTCTTC. Full variable domain (missing parts from reference TRBV7-3 and TRBJ2-1): GAGVSQTPSNKVTEKGKYVELRCDPISGHTALYWYRQSLGQGPEFLIYFQGTGAADDSGLPNDRFFAVRPEGSVSTLKIQRTERGDSAVYLCASGQGSYNEQFFGPGTRLTVL.

The V and J genes are TRBV6-5 and TRBJ2-4; a possible D gene is TRBD1 (5 bases). Trimming shortened V by 6 bases and J by 8 bases, and 14 bases separated the two germline ends. The CDR3 sequence is 13 residues long. Germline V gene data show CDR1 as MNHEY and CDR2 as SVGAGI. CDR3 sequence (DNA): TGTGCCAGCAGCCCAGGACATATGTACATTCAGTACTTC. Protein sequence: CASSPGHMYIQYF.

As to this clone: The same CDR3 arises from other DNA sequences in this sample as well. The gene calls are TRBV6-1 and TRBJ1-5, with TRBD1 as a possible D gene (5 bases). V was trimmed by 0 bases and J by 4 bases, leaving 7 bases between them. The CDR3 contains 14 residues. CDR1 MNHNS and CDR2 SASEGT come from the germline V gene. For the CDR3, the DNA is TGTGCCAGCAGTGAAGCCGGGGGAAATCAGCCCCAGCATTTT. Translating it yields CASSEAGGNQPQHF.